Sequencing of this T cell receptor beta chain was carried out in a study of CD8 T cells in ankylosing spondylitis (dated by TCRdb to the late 2010s). Regarding the study in general: The study set out to find disease-linked TCR variants by profiling T cell receptor beta repertoires in ankylosing spondylitis patients and healthy donors. In total, the full study cohort was made up of 95 to 110 healthy donors and roughly 27 ankylosing spondylitis patients. Samples of peripheral blood were taken, and for ankylosing spondylitis patients, synovial fluid was collected as well.

CDR1 DFQATT and CDR2 SNEGSKA were looked up in the germline V gene (reference sequence). Reading from cysteine to phenylalanine, the CDR3 counts 12 amino acids. The read is trimmed to its CDR3 DNA, 36 bases read in frame from base 1. V and J lose 7 bases and 3 bases, and a span of 9 bases separates them. What the study reported, not specific to this receptor: Some motif variants were previously reported in synovial fluid and blood of reactive arthritis patients, suggesting common disease-initiation mechanisms. Blood from ankylosing spondylitis patients appeared to be characterized by a TCR beta motif made up of under ten highly homologous amino acid variants. The disease-linked clones showed a CD8+ phenotype and occurred at relatively low frequencies in peripheral blood. According to the report, matched synovial fluid samples from ankylosing spondylitis patients were significantly enriched for the disease-linked clones.

This clonotype showed up just a few times. The specificity of this receptor is unknown. Base quality data are lacking; no much larger clone is found one base away. Instrument used: Illumina HiSeq 2500. TCR beta libraries were prepared by quantitative 5'-RACE with molecular barcodes. In the paper's pipeline: A new computational method based on a probabilistic model of VDJ rearrangement was used to identify disease-linked TCR variants. The public reads were reanalyzed by TCRdb: fastp trimming at Q25, MiXCR alignment, in-frame beta chains only. Duplicate CDR3 protein sequences are folded into a single record with the most common DNA and genes. The V and J calls come from TCRdb's annotation, not from the publication. The sample table holds a few hundred thousand distinct CDR3 sequences, of which approximately 24% were seen once. Around 0.64% of the sample is held by the ten biggest clonotypes.

The sample taken for sequencing was blood, either unsorted or a sorted T cell fraction (not recorded which). The chain employs TRBV20-1 and TRBJ1-4; TRBD1 might be the D gene, on 5 matching bases. This clonotype originated in a male donor with ankylosing spondylitis or in good health (not recorded which). The CDR3 here reads CSVSGPNEKLFF. The DNA sequence follows: TGCAGTGTCTCAGGGCCTAATGAAAAACTGTTTTTT.